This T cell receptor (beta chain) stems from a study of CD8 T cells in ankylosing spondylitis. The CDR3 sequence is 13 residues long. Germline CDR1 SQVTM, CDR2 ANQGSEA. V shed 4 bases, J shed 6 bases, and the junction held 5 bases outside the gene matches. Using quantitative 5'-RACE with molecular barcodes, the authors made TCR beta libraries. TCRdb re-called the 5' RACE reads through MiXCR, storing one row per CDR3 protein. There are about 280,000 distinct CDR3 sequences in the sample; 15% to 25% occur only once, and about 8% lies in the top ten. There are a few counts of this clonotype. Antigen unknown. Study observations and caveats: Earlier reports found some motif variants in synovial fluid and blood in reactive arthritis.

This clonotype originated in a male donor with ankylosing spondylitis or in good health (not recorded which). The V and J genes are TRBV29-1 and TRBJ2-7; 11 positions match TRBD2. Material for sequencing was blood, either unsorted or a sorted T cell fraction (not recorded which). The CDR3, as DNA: TGCAGCGTTGCCCTTACTAGCGGGGGCGAGCAGTACGTC. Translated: CSVALTSGGEQYV.